This TCR beta chain was obtained from a study of cytomegalovirus exposure and HLA in healthy donors. Study at large: Early on, a data release was issued that held roughly 80 million unique TCRs from HLA-typed donors.

In the PCR, 60 Vbeta and 13 Jbeta primers were used. The protocol was immunoSEQ multiplex PCR, while the TCRdb copy is restricted to in-frame clones and leaves out a portion. The sample includes some 170,000 clones, 75% to 80% of them seen just once. A remark on this clone: Its antigen remains unidentified.

Study conclusions and caveats: Earlier findings revealed that most TCR beta V segments proved productive either about 87% or about 30% of the time. The authors reported that TCR beta sequences could predict HLA-A and HLA-B alleles. These predictions were accurate for most subjects in the first cohort.

Trimming removed 6 bases from V and 5 bases from J, with 23 bases in between. Looked up from germline, CDR1 is MNHEY and CDR2 is SMNVEV (reference sequence). This CDR3 is built from 16 residues. Sequenced sample: PBMCs. The TCR comes from a man between 40 and 49 years old in good health and CMV-seropositive. V gene TRBV27 combines with J gene TRBJ2-7; a possible D gene is TRBD2 (6 bases). CDR3 in amino acids: CASSQIGQGGMDEQYF. The CDR3 DNA reads as TGTGCCAGCAGCCAAATCGGTCAGGGAGGCATGGACGAGCAGTACTTC.